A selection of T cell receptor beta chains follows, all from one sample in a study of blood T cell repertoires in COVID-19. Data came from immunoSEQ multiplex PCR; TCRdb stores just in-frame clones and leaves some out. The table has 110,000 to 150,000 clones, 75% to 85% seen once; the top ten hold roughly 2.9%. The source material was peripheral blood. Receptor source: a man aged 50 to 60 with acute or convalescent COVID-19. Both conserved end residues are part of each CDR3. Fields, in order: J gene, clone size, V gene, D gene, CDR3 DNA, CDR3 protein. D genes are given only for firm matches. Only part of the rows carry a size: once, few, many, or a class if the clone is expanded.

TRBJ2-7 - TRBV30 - TGTGCCTGGAGTGACGGGAAGGAAATGGACGAGCAGTACTTC CAWSDGKEMDEQYF
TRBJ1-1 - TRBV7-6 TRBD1 TGTGCCAGCAGTCTTGCCCCACAGGGGGGGACTGAAGCTTTCTTT CASSLAPQGGTEAFF
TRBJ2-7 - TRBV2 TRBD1 TGTGCCGCCCAAGACAGGGGAGGTAACTACGAGCAGTACTTC CAAQDRGGNYEQYF
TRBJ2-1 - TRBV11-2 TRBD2 TGTGCCAGCAGCGCTAGCGGGGGGGAAGATAGCGAGCAGTTCTTC CASSASGGEDSEQFF
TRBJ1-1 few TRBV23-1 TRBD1 TGCGCCAGTACGGACAGGGGGCACACTGAAGCTTTCTTT CASTDRGHTEAFF
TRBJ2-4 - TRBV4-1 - TGCGCCAGCAGCCAAGAAAACACTCCGGGAAACATTCAGTACTTC CASSQENTPGNIQYF
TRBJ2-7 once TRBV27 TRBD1 TGTGCCAGCAGTCCGCGGACAGGGAGCTCCTACGAGCAGTACTTC CASSPRTGSSYEQYF
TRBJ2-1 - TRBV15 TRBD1 TGTGCCACCAGCAGATTGCCCGGGACAGGGATAAATGAGCAGTTCTTC CATSRLPGTGINEQFF
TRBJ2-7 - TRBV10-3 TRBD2 TGTGCCATCAGTGAATACCTAGCGGGGGGATTGTCCTACGAGCAGTACTTC CAISEYLAGGLSYEQYF
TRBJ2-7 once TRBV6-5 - TGTGCCAGCATAACTGCGGCAGGGCGGAACGAGCAGTACTTC CASITAAGRNEQYF
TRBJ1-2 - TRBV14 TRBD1 TGTGCCAGCAGTCGACTTCCGGGACAGGGGCTGTCGTGGGACTATGGCTACACCTTC CASSRLPGQGLSWDYGYTF
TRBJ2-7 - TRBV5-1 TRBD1 TGCGCCAGCAGCGGGACGATCAGGACAGGGCTCTACGAGCAGTACTTC CASSGTIRTGLYEQYF
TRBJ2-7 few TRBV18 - TGTGCCAGCTCACCAGAGATCCCGACGGGGAATGAGCAGTACTTC CASSPEIPTGNEQYF
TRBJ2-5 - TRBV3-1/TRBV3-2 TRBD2 TGTGCCAGCAGACTTGGGGAAGGAGCGGGAGTTGAGGAAGAGACCCAGTACTTC CASRLGEGAGVEEETQYF
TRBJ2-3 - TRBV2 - TGTGCCAGCAGGGCAGCGGGTGGGCAAGCTACGCAGTATTTT CASRAAGGQATQYF
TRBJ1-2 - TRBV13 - TGTGCCAGCAGCTCGTGGACAGACCACTATGGCTACACCTTC CASSSWTDHYGYTF
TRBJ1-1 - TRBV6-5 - TGTGCCAGCAGTTACGAGGTAGTCGGCACTGAAGCTTTCTTT CASSYEVVGTEAFF
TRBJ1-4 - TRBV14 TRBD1 TGTGCCAGCAGCTCCCTAGGACAGGGCGATGAAAAACTGTTTTTT CASSSLGQGDEKLFF
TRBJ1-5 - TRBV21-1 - TGTGCCAGCAGCAAACCCGAGGGCAGGGGAAATCAGCCCCAGCATTTT CASSKPEGRGNQPQHF
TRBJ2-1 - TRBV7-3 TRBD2 TGTGCCAGCAGCTTCCTCGGAGCGGGGGGTTACAATGAGCAGTTCTTC CASSFLGAGGYNEQFF
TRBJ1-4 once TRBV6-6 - TGTGCCAGCAGTTACCCCCTCGGAGGGTCTAATGAAAAACTGTTTTTT CASSYPLGGSNEKLFF
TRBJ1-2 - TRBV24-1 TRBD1 TGTGCCACCAGTGATGGGACAGCTTTCTCCTTC CATSDGTAFSF
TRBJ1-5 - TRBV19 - TGTGCCAGTAGCGCGGGTCAGGAGCCCTATCAGCCCCAGCATTTT CASSAGQEPYQPQHF
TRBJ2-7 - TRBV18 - TGTGCCAGCTCACCAGCTGCGGACGAGCAGTACTTC CASSPAADEQYF
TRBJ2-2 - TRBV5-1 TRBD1 TGCGCCAGCAGCTTGGCCCCCGGACAGGGTGCCGGGGAGCTGTTTTTT CASSLAPGQGAGELFF
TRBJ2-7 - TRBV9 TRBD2 TGTGCCAGCAGCGCCGGGCCCCGCGTACCAGCGGGAGGGTACCACGAGCAGTACTTC CASSAGPRVPAGGYHEQYF
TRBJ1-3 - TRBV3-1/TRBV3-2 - TGTGCCAGTTCAACGACGGCGGCTGGAAACACCATATATTTT CASSTTAAGNTIYF
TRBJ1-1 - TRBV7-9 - TGTGCCAGCAGCTTAGCCGCTACCGTGTGGCAGGTGAACACTGAAGCTTTCTTT CASSLAATVWQVNTEAFF
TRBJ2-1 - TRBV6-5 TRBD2 TGTGCCAGCAGCCGGACTAGCGGGAGGGCGAATGAGCAGTTCTTC CASSRTSGRANEQFF
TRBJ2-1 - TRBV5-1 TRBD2 TGCGCCAGCACTCGCGGGGGAGCGGGTCCCTACAATGAGCAGTTCTTC CASTRGGAGPYNEQFF
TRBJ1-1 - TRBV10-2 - TGCGCCAGCAGTGACAGGCTGAACACTGAAGCTTTCTTT CASSDRLNTEAFF
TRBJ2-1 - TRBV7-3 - TGTGCCAGCAGCTTACTCGCAGGCACCTACAATGAGCAGTTCTTC CASSLLAGTYNEQFF
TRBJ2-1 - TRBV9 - TGTGCCAGCAGCGTAGCTGCAGGGGTTTACAATGAGCAGTTCTTC CASSVAAGVYNEQFF
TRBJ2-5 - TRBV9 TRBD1 TGTGCCAGCAGCGAACAGGGGTACCAAGAGACCCAGTACTTC CASSEQGYQETQYF
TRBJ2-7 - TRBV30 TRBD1 TGTGCCTGGAGTCGAACAGGGGGCTACTACGAGCAGTACTTC CAWSRTGGYYEQYF
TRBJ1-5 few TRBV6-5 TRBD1 TGTGCCAGCAGCGACCAGGGGGGAAGCAATCAGCCCCAGCATTTT CASSDQGGSNQPQHF
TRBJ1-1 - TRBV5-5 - TGTGCCAGCAAAGCGGCTGGAGTCACTGAAGCTTTCTTT CASKAAGVTEAFF
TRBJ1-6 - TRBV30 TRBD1 TGTGCCTGGAGTGAAGGGGGCGGGTCACCCCTCCACTTT CAWSEGGGSPLHF
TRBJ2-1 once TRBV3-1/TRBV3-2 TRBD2 TGTGCCAGCAGCCAGGCGGCTAGCGGCAATGAGCAGTTCTTC CASSQAASGNEQFF
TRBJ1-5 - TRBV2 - TGTGCCAGCAGCGCGGACTCGGGCAATCAGCCCCAGCATTTT CASSADSGNQPQHF
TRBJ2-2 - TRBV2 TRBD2 TGTGCCAGCAGTGAGGCGGGGGGGAGCACCGGGGAGCTGTTTTTT CASSEAGGSTGELFF
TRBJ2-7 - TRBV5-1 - TGCGCCAGCAGCTTGGGGACTACTTGGTCCCTCGAGCAGTACTTC CASSLGTTWSLEQYF
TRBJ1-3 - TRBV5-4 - TGTGCCAGCAGCCTTTACTCTGGAAACACCATATATTTT CASSLYSGNTIYF
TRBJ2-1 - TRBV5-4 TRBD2 TGTGCCAGCAGCTTGTCCCCTTTGAGCGGGGGGGTCAATGAGCAGTTCTTC CASSLSPLSGGVNEQFF
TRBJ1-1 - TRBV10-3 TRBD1 TGTGCCATCAGAGCCGGGACAGGGGACCCTTACACTGAAGCTTTCTTT CAIRAGTGDPYTEAFF
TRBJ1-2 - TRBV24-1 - TGTGCCACCAGGGGGTCAGGGCTCGACTATGGCTACACCTTC CATRGSGLDYGYTF
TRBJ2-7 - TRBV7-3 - TGTGCCAGCAGCTTAATAGGTCGGAGGGATGAGCAGTACTTC CASSLIGRRDEQYF
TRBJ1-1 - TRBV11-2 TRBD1 TGTGCCAGCAGCTGGGGACAGGGGGTCGAAGCTTTCTTT CASSWGQGVEAFF
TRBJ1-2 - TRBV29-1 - TGCAGCGTTGATCAAAGCGGCTACACCTTC CSVDQSGYTF
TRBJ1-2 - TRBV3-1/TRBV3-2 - TGTGCCAGCAGCCAAGGGCTTCTCTATGGCTACACCTTC CASSQGLLYGYTF
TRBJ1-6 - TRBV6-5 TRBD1 TGTGCCAGTTCCGGGACAGATAATTCACCCCTCCACTTT CASSGTDNSPLHF
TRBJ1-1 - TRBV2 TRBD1 TGTGCCAGCAGAGCGGAGGGACAGAGGGCTTTCTTT CASRAEGQRAFF
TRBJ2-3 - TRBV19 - TGTGCCAGTAGTAAGGGCCGGGACTTACCGTCAGATACGCAGTATTTT CASSKGRDLPSDTQYF